These T cell receptor beta chains were read from a single sample in a study of patients and donors after allogeneic stem cell transplantation. One entry per CDR3 protein results from TCRdb running MiXCR on the RT-PCR reads. The data hold 200,000 to 250,000 distinct CDR3 sequences, with 13% to 15% observed a single time. The sequenced material came from blood, either unsorted or a sorted T cell fraction (not recorded which). The receptor set was obtained from a human donor who was either an allogeneic HSCT recipient or a stem cell or donor lymphocyte infusion donor (not recorded which). It is not recorded whose cells these are; they may come from a transplant donor. The CDR3 runs from the conserved cysteine through the conserved F or W. The order of the fields is clone size, J gene, D gene, V gene, CDR3 DNA, CDR3 protein. D genes are given only for firm matches. Size is omitted from some rows. Given values are once, few, many or a class for expanded clones.

abundance: NA; j_gene: TRBJ1-1; d_gene: NA; v_gene: TRBV20-1; CDR3nt: TGCAGTGCGTGGACGGGGAACACTGAAGCTTTCTTT; CDR3aa: CSAWTGNTEAFF
abundance: many; j_gene: TRBJ1-1; d_gene: NA; v_gene: TRBV20-1; CDR3nt: TGCAGTGCTAGTAAGGGAAAGGCTGAAGCTTTCTTT; CDR3aa: CSASKGKAEAFF
abundance: few; j_gene: TRBJ2-7; d_gene: TRBD1; v_gene: TRBV12-5; CDR3nt: TGTGCTAGTGGTTTGGTAGAGGGGGCGTCTGGCGAGCAGTACTTC; CDR3aa: CASGLVEGASGEQYF
abundance: many; j_gene: TRBJ2-7; d_gene: NA; v_gene: TRBV5-1; CDR3nt: TGCGCCAGCAGCCGGGGCGGTTTCAACTACGAGCAGTACTTC; CDR3aa: CASSRGGFNYEQYF
abundance: NA; j_gene: TRBJ2-7; d_gene: NA; v_gene: TRBV9; CDR3nt: TGTGCCAGCAGCGTAGCCCTTCGGGGGGAGCAGTACTTC; CDR3aa: CASSVALRGEQYF
abundance: few; j_gene: TRBJ1-1; d_gene: NA; v_gene: TRBV9; CDR3nt: TGTGCCAGCAGCGGACGCGCGGGCAGAAAGAACACTGAAGCTTTCTTT; CDR3aa: CASSGRAGRKNTEAFF
abundance: NA; j_gene: TRBJ2-1; d_gene: TRBD2; v_gene: TRBV12-3/TRBV12-4; CDR3nt: TGTGCCAGCAGTTTGTCACTAGCGGGATCCGTAGAGCAGTTCTTC; CDR3aa: CASSLSLAGSVEQFF
abundance: many; j_gene: TRBJ2-7; d_gene: NA; v_gene: TRBV12-3/TRBV12-4; CDR3nt: TGTGCCAGCAGTTCTCGGGTACCCCCCTACGAGCAGTACTTC; CDR3aa: CASSSRVPPYEQYF
abundance: NA; j_gene: TRBJ2-5; d_gene: TRBD2; v_gene: TRBV9; CDR3nt: TGTGCCAGCAGCGTAGGGGCGGCTAGCGGACAAGAGACCCAGTACTTC; CDR3aa: CASSVGAASGQETQYF
abundance: many; j_gene: TRBJ1-2; d_gene: TRBD1; v_gene: TRBV6-1; CDR3nt: TGTGCCAGCAGCCGCAATACAGGGGCTGGCTACACCTTC; CDR3aa: CASSRNTGAGYTF
abundance: NA; j_gene: TRBJ1-1; d_gene: TRBD1; v_gene: TRBV27; CDR3nt: TGTGCCAGCAGTATGGACAGGGATTGGGGGGCTTTCTTT; CDR3aa: CASSMDRDWGAFF
abundance: many; j_gene: TRBJ2-7; d_gene: NA; v_gene: TRBV9; CDR3nt: TGTGCCAGCAGCTTGCCAGGGGTTAGGGAGCAGTACTTC; CDR3aa: CASSLPGVREQYF
abundance: few; j_gene: TRBJ2-7; d_gene: NA; v_gene: TRBV7-9; CDR3nt: TGTGCCAGCAAAGAAAGGGGAACCTACGAGCAGTACTTC; CDR3aa: CASKERGTYEQYF
abundance: NA; j_gene: TRBJ1-2; d_gene: TRBD1; v_gene: TRBV7-2; CDR3nt: TGTGCCAGCAGCTTAGGGGACAGGGGAAGCTATGGCTACACCTTC; CDR3aa: CASSLGDRGSYGYTF
abundance: NA; j_gene: TRBJ1-1; d_gene: TRBD1; v_gene: TRBV30; CDR3nt: TGTGCCTGGAGTTCGGACAGGTCGCCAGCTTTCTTT; CDR3aa: CAWSSDRSPAFF
abundance: NA; j_gene: TRBJ2-4; d_gene: NA; v_gene: TRBV20-1; CDR3nt: TGCAGTGCTCCTTATCAGAAAAACATTCAGTACTTC; CDR3aa: CSAPYQKNIQYF
abundance: few; j_gene: TRBJ1-1; d_gene: NA; v_gene: TRBV29-1; CDR3nt: TGCAGCGTTGGTTCCGCTGAAGCTTTCTTT; CDR3aa: CSVGSAEAFF
abundance: few; j_gene: TRBJ2-7; d_gene: NA; v_gene: TRBV25-1; CDR3nt: TGTGCCAGCAGTGGGTCAGGGGCCTCGAGCTCCTACGAGCAGTACTTC; CDR3aa: CASSGSGASSSYEQYF
abundance: NA; j_gene: TRBJ2-3; d_gene: TRBD1; v_gene: TRBV4-3; CDR3nt: TGCGCCAGCAGCCAAGAGGGGACAGGGCTAGATACGCAGTATTTT; CDR3aa: CASSQEGTGLDTQYF
abundance: NA; j_gene: TRBJ2-5; d_gene: TRBD1; v_gene: TRBV12-3/TRBV12-4; CDR3nt: TGTGCCAGCAGGATTCGACAGGGATCGGTCCAAGAGACCCAGTACTTC; CDR3aa: CASRIRQGSVQETQYF
abundance: NA; j_gene: TRBJ1-4; d_gene: NA; v_gene: TRBV12-3/TRBV12-4; CDR3nt: TGTGCCAGCAGCACTAGAGGACAGGAAAAACTGTTTTTT; CDR3aa: CASSTRGQEKLFF
abundance: NA; j_gene: TRBJ1-2; d_gene: NA; v_gene: TRBV30; CDR3nt: TGTGCCTGGAGTGTACCAAGGACTTTATATGGCTACACCTTC; CDR3aa: CAWSVPRTLYGYTF
abundance: many; j_gene: TRBJ2-3; d_gene: NA; v_gene: TRBV11-2; CDR3nt: TGTGCCAGCAGCTTAGTGGGCAGCAGAACCATCGGGCCAGATACGCAGTATTTT; CDR3aa: CASSLVGSRTIGPDTQYF
abundance: NA; j_gene: TRBJ2-7; d_gene: NA; v_gene: TRBV11-2; CDR3nt: TGTGCCAGCAGCGCCCAGAAAAGGGAGTCCTACGAGCAGTACTTC; CDR3aa: CASSAQKRESYEQYF
abundance: NA; j_gene: TRBJ1-4; d_gene: TRBD1; v_gene: TRBV2; CDR3nt: TGTGCCAGCAGTGAAAGCAGGGGGGGACAGGGAAAACTGTTTTTT; CDR3aa: CASSESRGGQGKLFF
abundance: NA; j_gene: TRBJ1-2; d_gene: NA; v_gene: TRBV3-1; CDR3nt: TGTGCCAGCAGCCAAGATCCTCAGGGGATTGACGGCTACACCTTC; CDR3aa: CASSQDPQGIDGYTF
abundance: many; j_gene: TRBJ2-6; d_gene: NA; v_gene: TRBV7-2; CDR3nt: TGTGCCAGCAGCTTAAGGGTCGGATACTCTGGGGCCAACGTCCTGACTTTC; CDR3aa: CASSLRVGYSGANVLTF
abundance: NA; j_gene: TRBJ1-3; d_gene: NA; v_gene: TRBV2; CDR3nt: TGTGCCAGCAGTGAAGACGGCCGGGGAAACACCATATATTTT; CDR3aa: CASSEDGRGNTIYF
abundance: once; j_gene: TRBJ1-4; d_gene: TRBD1; v_gene: TRBV7-9; CDR3nt: TGTGCCAGCAGCCCACTGGGACAGAATGAAAAACTGTTTTTT; CDR3aa: CASSPLGQNEKLFF
abundance: many; j_gene: TRBJ1-6; d_gene: NA; v_gene: TRBV20-1; CDR3nt: TGCAGTGCTCTTAGCCCTGGGAATTCACCCCTCCACTTT; CDR3aa: CSALSPGNSPLHF
abundance: many; j_gene: TRBJ1-1; d_gene: NA; v_gene: TRBV3-1; CDR3nt: TGTGCCAGCAGCCAAAAACAGGGAGATGGCACTGAAGCTTTCTTT; CDR3aa: CASSQKQGDGTEAFF
abundance: NA; j_gene: TRBJ2-3; d_gene: NA; v_gene: TRBV7-3; CDR3nt: TGTGCCAGCAGCTTATCCTCGGGAGTTACAGATACGCAGTATTTT; CDR3aa: CASSLSSGVTDTQYF
abundance: NA; j_gene: TRBJ2-3; d_gene: TRBD1; v_gene: TRBV20-1; CDR3nt: TGCAGTGCTGGACAGGGGCCCCACACAGATACGCAGTATTTT; CDR3aa: CSAGQGPHTDTQYF
abundance: NA; j_gene: TRBJ1-5; d_gene: NA; v_gene: TRBV6-6; CDR3nt: TGTGCCAGCGCCGGCAATAGCAATCAGCCCCAGCATTTT; CDR3aa: CASAGNSNQPQHF
abundance: NA; j_gene: TRBJ2-7; d_gene: TRBD2; v_gene: TRBV2; CDR3nt: TGTGCCAGCCGGTCTGGGCGGGGGGACTCCTACGAGCAGTACTTC; CDR3aa: CASRSGRGDSYEQYF
abundance: NA; j_gene: TRBJ1-6; d_gene: TRBD1; v_gene: TRBV7-8; CDR3nt: TGTGCCAGCGGACCGGGACAGGGAAATTCACCCCTCCACTTT; CDR3aa: CASGPGQGNSPLHF
abundance: few; j_gene: TRBJ2-7; d_gene: TRBD1; v_gene: TRBV5-5; CDR3nt: TGTGCCAGCAGACGAACGGGACAGGGTTCCTACGAGCAGTACTTC; CDR3aa: CASRRTGQGSYEQYF
abundance: few; j_gene: TRBJ1-1; d_gene: NA; v_gene: TRBV7-9; CDR3nt: TGTGCCAGCAGCCCTTACAGGGTTGGCCTGAACACTGAAGCTTTCTTT; CDR3aa: CASSPYRVGLNTEAFF
abundance: NA; j_gene: TRBJ2-7; d_gene: TRBD1; v_gene: TRBV6-2/TRBV6-3; CDR3nt: TGTGCCAGCAGTGGGGGACAGGGGGTCGCGTACGAGCAGTACTTC; CDR3aa: CASSGGQGVAYEQYF
abundance: NA; j_gene: TRBJ2-3; d_gene: TRBD2; v_gene: TRBV5-1; CDR3nt: TGCGCCAGCAGCTCGCGAGCGGGAGTGACAGATACGCAGTATTTT; CDR3aa: CASSSRAGVTDTQYF
abundance: many; j_gene: TRBJ1-3; d_gene: TRBD1; v_gene: TRBV12-3/TRBV12-4; CDR3nt: TGTGCCAGCAGTACGGGACAGAAAAACACCATATATTTT; CDR3aa: CASSTGQKNTIYF
abundance: NA; j_gene: TRBJ2-3; d_gene: NA; v_gene: TRBV20-1; CDR3nt: TGCAGTGCTGACTGGGCGGTCACAGATACGCAGTATTTT; CDR3aa: CSADWAVTDTQYF
abundance: NA; j_gene: TRBJ1-5; d_gene: TRBD1; v_gene: TRBV6-1; CDR3nt: TGTGCCAGCAGGTTCGGGACAGGGAGAAATCAGCCCCAGCATTTT; CDR3aa: CASRFGTGRNQPQHF
abundance: few; j_gene: TRBJ2-3; d_gene: TRBD2; v_gene: TRBV10-3; CDR3nt: TGTGCCATCACCAGCGGGGGGGCCCGAAATACGCAGTATTTT; CDR3aa: CAITSGGARNTQYF
abundance: few; j_gene: TRBJ2-1; d_gene: NA; v_gene: TRBV11-2; CDR3nt: TGTGCCAGCAGCTACCCCGGGGGCGGCAACTGGGGACCAAATGAGCAGTTCTTC; CDR3aa: CASSYPGGGNWGPNEQFF
abundance: few; j_gene: TRBJ2-1; d_gene: TRBD2; v_gene: TRBV18; CDR3nt: TGTGCCAGCTATCAAGCGGGAGGGCCCGATGAGCAGTTCTTC; CDR3aa: CASYQAGGPDEQFF
abundance: many; j_gene: TRBJ2-5; d_gene: TRBD1; v_gene: TRBV20-1; CDR3nt: TGCAGTGCTAGAGATCCCAGGGGGAAGGAGACCCAGTACTTC; CDR3aa: CSARDPRGKETQYF
abundance: NA; j_gene: TRBJ2-7; d_gene: NA; v_gene: TRBV5-1; CDR3nt: TGCGCCAGCAGCTTGAGTTTCCCCGGCAGGCCGAACTACGAGCAGTACTTC; CDR3aa: CASSLSFPGRPNYEQYF
abundance: many; j_gene: TRBJ2-7; d_gene: NA; v_gene: TRBV27; CDR3nt: TGTGCCAGCAGTCTTAAATTGGGGGGGGCTGACTACGAGCAGTACTTC; CDR3aa: CASSLKLGGADYEQYF
abundance: NA; j_gene: TRBJ2-3; d_gene: TRBD2; v_gene: TRBV10-3; CDR3nt: TGTGCCATCAGTGAAAAAGCGGGGGGGACTAGCACAGATACGCAGTATTTT; CDR3aa: CAISEKAGGTSTDTQYF
abundance: NA; j_gene: TRBJ1-2; d_gene: NA; v_gene: TRBV30; CDR3nt: TGTGCCTGGAGTGCTGCAGGAGGCTATGGCTACACCTTC; CDR3aa: CAWSAAGGYGYTF
abundance: NA; j_gene: TRBJ1-6; d_gene: TRBD1; v_gene: TRBV5-1; CDR3nt: TGCGCCAGCACCTCGGGACAGCCCTATTCACCCCTCCACTTT; CDR3aa: CASTSGQPYSPLHF
abundance: NA; j_gene: TRBJ2-5; d_gene: NA; v_gene: TRBV5-4; CDR3nt: TGTGCCAGCAGCTTGGCCGTGGGGGAAGCGGCCCAGTACTTC; CDR3aa: CASSLAVGEAAQYF